The text below deals with one TCR beta chain. No antigen is known for it. V lost 6 bases, J lost 1 base, and 7 bases stayed unmatched. This CDR3 spans 14 amino acids. In germline, CDR1 is DFQATT, CDR2 SNEGSKA (reference sequence). TCRdb fed the 5' RACE reads into MiXCR, producing one record per CDR3 protein. The sample has a few hundred thousand distinct CDR3 sequences; roughly 17% are singletons. This entry belongs to a study of T-cell memory formation after mild COVID-19. Across the study: Largely, the TCR clusters proved donor specific. Study-level findings and limits: CD4+ contracting clones lay mainly in CM and EM, CD8+ ones in EMRA. While clones contracting from day 15 to 85 were balanced between CD4 and CD8, later expanders leaned CD4+.

V and J are TRBV20-1 and TRBJ1-1; 8 nucleotides match TRBD1. The source material was PBMCs or a T cell subset sorted from them (not recorded which). The clonotype was recovered from a man aged 18 to 35 who had mild COVID-19 (a few samples of this study predate the infection). Cell type and time point are not known. CDR3 nucleotide sequence: TGCAGTGCCGTACCCGGGACAGGGAACACTGAAGCTTTCTTT. Protein: CSAVPGTGNTEAFF.